Following are 28 T cell receptor beta chains from one sample sequenced in a study of cytomegalovirus exposure and HLA in healthy donors (dated by TCRdb to about 2017). Receptors were amplified or captured by the immunoSEQ multiplex PCR assay. For the multiplex PCR, a mixture combining 60 forward primers for TCR Vbeta segments and 13 reverse primers for TCR Jbeta segments was used. Imported from immuneACCESS, the table was reduced by TCRdb to in-frame sequences with V and J called. These copies leave out some clones; in studies compared against another copy, an unresolved V gene accounts for under half, and the cause of the remainder is not known. For this sample there are 150,000 to 160,000 clones; around 79% appear just once. Jointly, the top ten make up approximately 8% of the sample. Input material: PBMCs. The origin of the receptors is a man aged 25-40 years in good health and CMV-seropositive.

The table lists this clone with a count of one. The rearrangement joins TRBV5-6 to TRBJ1-2; D call uncertain. V was pared by 3 bases and J by 4 bases, with 13 bases between. Per the germline V gene, CDR1 is SGHDT and CDR2 is YYEEEE. The CDR3 sequence is 14 residues long. The CDR3 coding sequence is TGTGCCAGCAGCTCTTTGGCAGGATCCTATGGCTACACCTTC. Residues: CASSSLAGSYGYTF.

The V call is TRBV4-1, the J call TRBJ2-1; 12 bases align to TRBD2. CDR3 length: 17 residues. Germline lookup yields CDR1 MGHRA and CDR2 YSYEKL. Unmatched junction bases numbered 10, after V lost 4 bases and J lost 6 bases. CDR3 sequence reads: CASSPTHRTSGINEQFF. The DNA of the CDR3 is TGCGCCAGCAGCCCCACCCACCGGACTAGCGGGATCAATGAGCAGTTCTTC.

The rearrangement joins TRBV27 to TRBJ2-6, with 9 bases matching TRBD1. J lost 3 bases, V lost 2 bases, and 5 bases had no gene match. The germline gives CDR1 MNHEY, CDR2 SMNVEV (reference sequence). The CDR3 runs 17 residues. The CDR3 reads CASSLGTGIIGANVLTF. The CDR3 region has the DNA TGTGCCAGCAGTTTAGGGACAGGGATTATTGGGGCCAACGTCCTGACTTTC.

J is TRBJ2-1 and V is TRBV4-2; 8 bases map to TRBD2. V lost 5 bases and J lost 9; bases outside the gene matches: 12. CDR1 is LGHNA and CDR2 is YNFKEQ in the germline V gene. The CDR3 length is 15 residues. CDR3 nucleotide sequence: TGTGCCAGCAGCTCCCGAGGACTAGCACGGGGTGAGCAGTTCTTC. This encodes CASSSRGLARGEQFF.

CDR3 amino acids: CASTKPPAGNYGYTF. CDR3 DNA: TGTGCCAGCACCAAACCCCCGGCGGGAAACTATGGCTACACCTTC. The rearrangement links TRBV6-1 to TRBJ1-2; D gene unclear. Germline lookup yields CDR1 MNHNS and CDR2 SASEGT. Trimming took off 7 bases at V and 2 bases at J, with 17 bases between the two ends. The CDR3 length is 15 residues.

The gene calls are TRBV11-3 and TRBJ2-2; 8 bases are a match to TRBD2. The CDR3 totals 16 residues. The germline V gene encodes CDR1 SGHNT and CDR2 YENEEA. The trim removed 0 bases at V and 1 base at J, leaving 1 base unmatched. CDR3 coding DNA: TGTGCCAGCAGCTTAGAACGGGGGGGGAACACCGGGGAGCTGTTTTTT. As protein: CASSLERGGNTGELFF.

The rearrangement uses TRBV11-2 and TRBJ1-1; no reliable D call. Germline loops: CDR1 SGHAT, CDR2 FQNNGV. The CDR3 has 12 residues. Trimming took off 0 bases at V and 5 bases at J, with 4 bases between the two ends. The CDR3 DNA reads TGTGCCAGCAGCTTAGATCGGACTGAAGCTTTCTTT. Its translation is CASSLDRTEAFF.

The rearrangement links TRBV11-3 to TRBJ2-5, with D maybe TRBD1 (5 bases). Germline loops: CDR1 SGHNT, CDR2 YENEEA. Trimming took 1 base from V and 4 from J, leaving 7 bases between them. This CDR3 region has 13 residues. Here the CDR3 reads CASSLVRGETQYF. CDR3 nucleotide sequence: TGTGCCAGCAGCTTAGTTAGGGGAGAGACCCAGTACTTC.

The chain employs TRBV7-8 and TRBJ1-5, with 8 positions matching TRBD1. The germline gives CDR1 SGHVS, CDR2 FQNEAQ. Trimming took 4 bases from V and 3 from J; bases not matched to a gene: 5. CDR3 length: 15 residues. CDR3 sequence: CASSSDRANNQPQHF. DNA for the CDR3: TGTGCCAGCAGCTCGGACAGGGCTAACAATCAGCCCCAGCATTTT.

The chain links TRBV5-1 to TRBJ2-7, with D possibly TRBD1 on 5 matching bases. The germline V gene encodes CDR1 SGHRS and CDR2 YFSETQ. Trimming removed 3 bases at V and 3 bases at J, with 7 bases between. This CDR3 is 12 amino acids long. The CDR3 is CASSSGIYEQYF. The CDR3 DNA follows: TGCGCCAGCAGCTCAGGGATCTACGAGCAGTACTTC. Filled out from reference TRBV5-1 and TRBJ2-7, the complete variable domain reads KAGVTQTPRYLIKTRGQQVTLSCSPISGHRSVSWYQQTPGQGLQFLFEYFSETQRNKGNFPGRFSGRQFSNSRSEMNVSTLELGDSALYLCASSSGIYEQYFGPGTRLTVT.

The count of this clone is one. This chain links TRBV2 with TRBJ2-3; 12 positions agree with TRBD2. The germline V gene has CDR1 SNHLY and CDR2 FYNNEI. There are 15 residues in the CDR3. V lost 6 bases to trimming and J lost 8 bases; unmatched junction nucleotides: 9. The CDR3 region is CASRKGLAGPGTQYF. The CDR3 bases are TGTGCCAGCAGGAAAGGACTAGCGGGACCAGGTACGCAGTATTTT. Together with reference TRBV2 and TRBJ2-3, the CDR3 gives the full variable domain: EPEVTQTPSHQVTQMGQEVILRCVPISNHLYFYWYRQILGQKVEFLVSFYNNEISEKSEIFDDQFSVERPDGSNFTLKIRSTKLEDSAMYFCASRKGLAGPGTQYFGPGTRLTVL.

The V call is TRBV7-6, the J call TRBJ1-5, with D possibly being TRBD1 (6 bases). CDR3 length equals 15 residues. From germline, CDR1 is SGHVS and CDR2 FNYEAQ. V shed 5 bases and J shed 5 bases, with 16 bases lying between them. The CDR3 reads CASSLSQGLDQPQHF. The CDR3 region has the DNA TGTGCCAGCAGCCTAAGTCAGGGGCTCGATCAGCCCCAGCATTTT.

The chain recombines TRBV10-1 with TRBJ2-3; 9 bases are shared with TRBD2. CDR3 length: 16 residues. Germline V gene sequence: CDR1 WNHNN, CDR2 SYGVQD (reference sequence). The ends lost 2 bases at V and 1 base at J; junction bases unmatched: 4. CDR3: CASSEGSGSGTDTQYF. CDR3 sequence (DNA): TGCGCCAGCAGTGAGGGTAGCGGGAGTGGCACAGATACGCAGTATTTT.

V and J are TRBV14 and TRBJ2-1; TRBD2 matches at 9 bases. Germline CDR1 is SGHDN and CDR2 is FVKESK. The length of the CDR3 is 17 residues. The V segment lost 3 bases and the J segment 8 bases; nucleotides outside the gene matches: 14. CDR3 protein: CASSHRFGGRARDEQFF. For the CDR3, the DNA is TGTGCCAGCAGCCATAGATTCGGCGGGAGGGCTAGGGATGAGCAGTTCTTC.

This clone was counted between two and nine times. J is TRBJ2-3 and V is TRBV9, with D tentatively TRBD1 (6 bases). The V gene lost 3 bases and the J gene lost 5 bases, with 28 bases spanning the gap. The CDR3 extends over 19 amino acids. Per the germline V gene, CDR1 is SGDLS and CDR2 is YYNGEE. The CDR3 DNA reads TGTGCCAGCAGCGCTTTAGGTGGAGTGGGGGCCGGCAGGGGAGATACGCAGTATTTT. This gives the protein CASSALGGVGAGRGDTQYF.

V usage is TRBV27 and J usage is TRBJ1-2; maybe TRBD1 (5 bases). The V gene's germline CDR1 is MNHEY and CDR2 SMNVEV (reference sequence). V lost 4 bases, J lost 3 bases, and 12 bases lay in between. The CDR3 has 14 residues. This CDR3 reads CASSYLTGDYGYTF. The CDR3 DNA reads TGTGCCAGCAGTTACCTTACAGGAGACTATGGCTACACCTTC.

This clone is a singleton in its sample. The V call is TRBV15, the J call TRBJ2-1, with 9 bases matching TRBD2. Trimming took 0 bases from V and 2 from J; bases not matched to a gene: 5. The CDR3 runs to 17 residues. The germline V gene encodes CDR1 LNHNV and CDR2 YYDKDF (reference sequence). The CDR3 reads CATSRDGAGGPYNEQFF. The CDR3 DNA is TGTGCCACCAGCAGAGATGGGGCGGGAGGGCCCTACAATGAGCAGTTCTTC.

The chain has TRBV6-1 and TRBJ2-3; 11 bases line up with TRBD2. J was trimmed by 5 bases and V by 6 bases; bases with no gene match: 4. This CDR3 has 14 residues. CDR1 is MNHNS and CDR2 is SASEGT in the germline V gene. CDR3 sequence reads: CASSPGTSGDTQYF. For the CDR3, the DNA is TGTGCCAGCAGCCCCGGGACTAGCGGAGATACGCAGTATTTT.

The chain has TRBV9 and TRBJ1-1; 7 nucleotides line up with TRBD1. CDR3 size: 12 residues. Germline lookup yields CDR1 SGDLS and CDR2 YYNGEE. The V segment lost 1 base and the J segment 7 bases; nucleotides outside the gene matches: 1. DNA for the CDR3: TGTGCCAGCAGCGTACAGGGGGATGAAGCTTTCTTT. This translates into CASSVQGDEAFF.

In this sample, this clone turned up a few times. The V gene is TRBV7-9, the J gene TRBJ2-7, with TRBD1 identical over 12 bases. Trimming at V came to 5 bases and at J to 6 bases, leaving 8 bases not matched to a gene. Germline CDR1 is SEHNR and CDR2 is FQNEAQ (reference sequence). This CDR3 region has 15 residues. The CDR3 reads CASSPPGQGAAEQYF. The CDR3 coding sequence is TGTGCCAGCAGCCCGCCGGGACAGGGGGCTGCCGAGCAGTACTTC.

The rearrangement joins TRBV4-2 to TRBJ2-3, with D hard to call. The CDR3 loop spans 15 amino acids. V lost 1 base and J lost 1, with 9 bases in between. CDR1 and CDR2 (germline): LGHNA, YNFKEQ. CDR3 sequence reads: CASSQGVAGTDTQYF. The DNA of the CDR3 is TGTGCCAGCAGCCAAGGGGTAGCTGGCACAGATACGCAGTATTTT.

The chain uses TRBV30 and TRBJ1-2, with D possibly matching TRBD1 (5 bases). The ends were cut back, 8 bases at V and 8 bases at J, with 18 bases in the middle. Germline loops: CDR1 GTSNPN, CDR2 SVGIG (reference sequence). The CDR3 totals 12 residues. Written as DNA, the CDR3 is TGTGCCGAGTCTCGACAGTCAGGCGGCTACACCTTC. Translating it yields CAESRQSGGYTF.

V and J are TRBV2 and TRBJ1-1; D may be TRBD1 (5 bases). V was trimmed by 7 bases and J by 4 bases, leaving 10 bases between them. Germline assignment: CDR1 SNHLY and CDR2 FYNNEI. The CDR3 is made up of 12 amino acids. The CDR3: CASIRRGTEAFF. In nucleotides, the CDR3 is TGTGCCAGCATAAGAAGGGGCACTGAAGCTTTCTTT.

The genes are TRBV9 and TRBJ1-5; D is possibly TRBD1 (6 bases). This CDR3 spans 14 amino acids. V was clipped by 0 bases and J by 6 bases, with 10 bases between them. Germline V gene data show CDR1 as SGDLS and CDR2 as YYNGEE. CDR3 region: CASSVEGGSQPQHF. The CDR3 DNA follows: TGTGCCAGCAGCGTAGAAGGGGGATCTCAGCCCCAGCATTTT.

V and J are TRBV2 and TRBJ2-1; 7 bases line up with TRBD2. The trim removed 3 bases at V and 7 bases at J, leaving 3 bases unmatched. The CDR3 contains 13 residues. The V gene's germline CDR1 is SNHLY and CDR2 FYNNEI. This CDR3 is CASSDREGNEQFF. CDR3 sequence (DNA): TGTGCCAGCAGTGACAGGGAGGGGAATGAGCAGTTCTTC.

The chain carries TRBV7-2 and TRBJ2-5, with a weak D call TRBD2 (5 bases). The V and J ends lost 2 bases and 2 bases respectively, with 9 bases between them. The V gene's germline CDR1 is SGHTA and CDR2 FQGNSA. There are 14 residues in the CDR3. Written as DNA, the CDR3 is TGTGCCAGCAGCTTAAACGGGATACAAGAGACCCAGTACTTC. Protein: CASSLNGIQETQYF.

The chain links TRBV5-4 to TRBJ2-3, with TRBD2 matching 8 bases. Germline loops: CDR1 SGHNT, CDR2 YYREEE (reference sequence). CDR3 size: 15 residues. After removal of 3 bases from V and 5 bases from J, the junction contained 8 bases not matched to a gene. This CDR3 is CASSSATSVVDTQYF. As DNA, the CDR3 is TGTGCCAGCAGCTCTGCGACTAGCGTGGTAGATACGCAGTATTTT.

The rearrangement uses TRBV14 and TRBJ2-4; tentatively, D is TRBD2 (6 bases). This CDR3 has 13 residues. V lost 1 base to trimming and J lost 8 bases, with 9 bases between them. Germline loops: CDR1 SGHDN, CDR2 FVKESK. CDR3 DNA sequence: TGTGCCAGCAGCCAAGCGGGGGTGGACATTCAGTACTTC. Residues: CASSQAGVDIQYF.